Listed below are T cell receptor beta chains from one sample, sequenced in a study of graft-versus-host responses after intestinal transplantation. Measured with immunoSEQ multiplex PCR; TCRdb has only the in-frame clones, and not every one. The sample lists 14,000 to 15,000 clones; around 94% were seen once. The material was PBMCs, obtained 9 days after transplant. Receptors originate from a human patient who received an intestinal transplant, so some T cells may come from the graft donor. Each CDR3 is given with its conserved first and last residue. Fields, in order: V gene, CDR3 length, D gene, J gene, clone size, CDR3 DNA, CDR3 protein. The D gene is left open where the match is weak. A clone size is listed for some rows: how often the clone was seen (once, few, many), or a class if it is expanded.

>TRBV7-8|14|NA|TRBJ2-5|NA
TGTGCCAGCAGCTTTTTTAGGGCGAGGGAGACCCAGTACTTC
CASSFFRARETQYF
>TRBV28|12|TRBD2|TRBJ2-1|NA
TGTGCCAGCAGGACCGGGACTAGAGGCGAGTTCTTC
CASRTGTRGEFF
>TRBV27|14|TRBD1|TRBJ2-3|NA
TGTGCCAGCAGTTGGACAGGGAGCACAGATACGCAGTATTTT
CASSWTGSTDTQYF
>TRBV27|14|NA|TRBJ2-7|NA
TGTGCCAGCAGTTTTAACAGGGCCTACATCGAGCAGTACTTC
CASSFNRAYIEQYF
>TRBV28|14|TRBD2|TRBJ2-7|NA
TGTGCCAGCAGTTTCGGACTAGGTCCCTACGAGCAGTACTTC
CASSFGLGPYEQYF
>TRBV30|19|TRBD1|TRBJ2-7|NA
TGTGCCGGACCCACAATGACAGGGGAGGCCAGGATTTCGGGCAACGAGCAGTACTTC
CAGPTMTGEARISGNEQYF
>TRBV9|13|NA|TRBJ1-1|NA
TGTGCCAGCAGCGAGGGAGGGAACACTGAAGCTTTCTTT
CASSEGGNTEAFF
>TRBV28|13|TRBD1|TRBJ2-7|NA
TGTGCCAGCAGGGGGGACAGCTCCTACGAGCAGTACTTC
CASRGDSSYEQYF
>TRBV19|15|NA|TRBJ2-1|NA
TGTGCCAGTAGTATATGGAGGGAAGCCTACAATGAGCAGTTCTTC
CASSIWREAYNEQFF
>TRBV6-1|12|TRBD2|TRBJ2-7|NA
TGTGCCATTGCGGGACTAGCGAGGGAGCAGTACTTC
CAIAGLAREQYF
>TRBV4-1|15|NA|TRBJ1-5|NA
TGCGCCAGCAGCCAAGATCCGAGGGCACGGCAGCCCCAGCATTTT
CASSQDPRARQPQHF
>TRBV9|15|TRBD1|TRBJ2-3|NA
TGTGCCAGCAGCTCCGGACAGGGGAGTACAGATACGCAGTATTTT
CASSSGQGSTDTQYF
>TRBV23-1|14|NA|TRBJ2-7|NA
TGCGCCAGCAGTCAAAGGACAGTGGACTACGAGCAGTACTTC
CASSQRTVDYEQYF
>TRBV19|14|TRBD2|TRBJ2-3|NA
TGTGCCAGTAGTGTAACTAGCGGCACAGATACGCAGTATTTT
CASSVTSGTDTQYF
>TRBV19|15|NA|TRBJ1-2|NA
TGTGCCAGTAGTATCCCGCCCGTCCCCCTTTGGGGCTACACCTTC
CASSIPPVPLWGYTF
>TRBV9|17|TRBD2|TRBJ2-2|NA
TGTGCCAGCAGCGCAGGGACTAGCGTTTCGAACACCGGGGAGCTGTTTTTT
CASSAGTSVSNTGELFF
>TRBV14|23|TRBD2|TRBJ2-3|once
TGTGCCAGCAGCCAAGAAGGGACCTCTAGCGGGAGGGCCGTTTGGGCGTTCACAGATACGCAGTATTTT
CASSQEGTSSGRAVWAFTDTQYF
>TRBV5-1|14|NA|TRBJ1-1|NA
TGCGTCAGCAGCTCGGGTGTCTTGGACTCTGAAGCTTTCTTT
CVSSSGVLDSEAFF
>TRBV10-3|13|TRBD1|TRBJ2-5|NA
TGTGCCATCAGTGATGAGACAGGGGAGGTCCAGTACTTC
CAISDETGEVQYF
>TRBV11-2|16|NA|TRBJ1-2|NA
TGTGCCAGCAGCAGCCCTTCGCCCCAAGCTAACTATGGCTACACCTTC
CASSSPSPQANYGYTF
>TRBV27|16|TRBD2|TRBJ2-3|NA
TGTGCCAGCAGTTTATCGTGGCGGGAGGTGACAGATACGCAGTATTTT
CASSLSWREVTDTQYF
>TRBV6-6|10|NA|TRBJ2-2|NA
TGTGCCAGCAAGGGCGGGGAGCTGTTTTTT
CASKGGELFF
>TRBV6-1|16|NA|TRBJ2-1|NA
TGTGCCAGCAGTGAGGAGGGGGGACTGGAGTACAATGAGCAGTTCTTC
CASSEEGGLEYNEQFF
>TRBV7-3|13|TRBD2|TRBJ2-1|NA
TGTGCCAGCAGCCAAGCGGGGGACAATGAGCAGTTCTTC
CASSQAGDNEQFF
>TRBV11-1|16|NA|TRBJ2-2|NA
TGTGCCAGCAGCTCCGGGACGCTCGCGAACACCGGGGAGCTGTTTTTT
CASSSGTLANTGELFF
>TRBV6-5|16|TRBD1|TRBJ1-3|NA
TGTGCCAGCAGTTATTTGACAGGGGGCTCTGGAAACACCATATATTTT
CASSYLTGGSGNTIYF
>TRBV30|16|TRBD1|TRBJ2-3|NA
TGTGCCTGGAGTGTAGGATTGGGACAGGGGACAGATACGCAGTATTTT
CAWSVGLGQGTDTQYF
>TRBV13|15|TRBD2|TRBJ2-3|NA
TGTGCCAGCAGCTTAGGAAGCGGGGACACAGATACGCAGTATTTT
CASSLGSGDTDTQYF
>TRBV4-2|16|NA|TRBJ2-1|NA
TGTGCCAGCAGCCAAGAACAAGGACTGTTCTACAATGAGCAGTTCTTC
CASSQEQGLFYNEQFF
>TRBV5-8|14|NA|TRBJ2-2|NA
TGTGCCAGCAGCGTTATGAAGTACACCGGGGAGCTGTTTTTT
CASSVMKYTGELFF
>TRBV28|14|NA|TRBJ2-7|NA
TGTGCCAGCAGTTTAGCCGGCACCATCTACGAGCAGTACTTC
CASSLAGTIYEQYF
>TRBV6-6|15|TRBD2|TRBJ2-7|NA
TGTGCCAGCAGTCCTCTGGCGGGGGGGTACTACGAGCAGTACTTC
CASSPLAGGYYEQYF
>TRBV9|17|TRBD2|TRBJ2-2|NA
TGTGCCAGCAGCGTAGCGGCGGGGACTAGCGATTCCGGGGAGCTGTTTTTT
CASSVAAGTSDSGELFF
>TRBV7-9|15|TRBD2|TRBJ2-1|NA
TGTGCCAGCAGCTTGACTAGCGGCCCCTACAATGAGCAGTTCTTC
CASSLTSGPYNEQFF
>TRBV6-1|15|NA|TRBJ2-1|NA
TGTGCCAGCCACATATTAGCGGAACCCTACAATGAGCAGTTCTTC
CASHILAEPYNEQFF
>TRBV2|12|NA|TRBJ2-2|NA
TGTGCCAGCAGGGGGGGCACCGGGGAGCTGTTTTTT
CASRGGTGELFF
>TRBV29-1|15|TRBD2|TRBJ2-7|NA
TGCAGCGTTGAGACGGCTAGCGGGGATGCCTACGAGCAGTACTTC
CSVETASGDAYEQYF
>TRBV10-3|16|TRBD1|TRBJ1-3|few
TGTGCCATCAGTGAGTCCCGACAGGGTCCTGGAAACACCATATATTTT
CAISESRQGPGNTIYF
>TRBV15|14|NA|TRBJ1-2|NA
TGTGCCACCAGCAGAGATCAGGGAGGGTATGGCTACACCTTC
CATSRDQGGYGYTF
>TRBV2|16|TRBD1|TRBJ1-4|NA
TGTGCCAGCAGTGAAGCGACAGGGATTACTAATGAAAAACTGTTTTTT
CASSEATGITNEKLFF
>TRBV19|15|NA|TRBJ2-3|NA
TGTGCCAGTAGTATTGGGGGGTCAAACACAGATACGCAGTATTTT
CASSIGGSNTDTQYF
>TRBV7-9|13|NA|TRBJ2-7|NA
TGTGCCAGCAGCCAAGAGACACGTTACGAGCAGTACTTC
CASSQETRYEQYF
>TRBV9|14|NA|TRBJ2-7|NA
TGTGCCAGCAGCGTAGAGGCCCAGGCCTACGAGCAGTACTTC
CASSVEAQAYEQYF
>TRBV28|17|TRBD2|TRBJ2-1|NA
TGTGCCAGCAGACCTAGACTAGCGGGGGTCCCCTACAATGAGCAGTTCTTC
CASRPRLAGVPYNEQFF
>TRBV19|13|NA|TRBJ2-1|NA
TGTGCCAGTAATCACGGGAGCGGTAATGAGCAGTTCTTC
CASNHGSGNEQFF
>TRBV7-2|14|NA|TRBJ2-7|NA
TGTGCCAGCAGCTTAGCGTTACGTCCGGGCGAGCAGTACTTC
CASSLALRPGEQYF
>TRBV6-5|15|TRBD1|TRBJ2-7|NA
TGTGCCAGCAGTTACTCGGGGACAGGGGCCGAGGAGCAGTACTTC
CASSYSGTGAEEQYF
>TRBV5-4|15|TRBD1|TRBJ2-7|NA
TGTGCCAGCAGCGAACAGGGGCCCCGATTCTACGAGCAGTACTTC
CASSEQGPRFYEQYF
>TRBV27|13|NA|TRBJ2-1|once
TGTGCCAGCAGTAGACCTCAGGGCTCTGAGCAGTTCTTC
CASSRPQGSEQFF